What follows are 25 T cell receptor beta chains derived from one specimen sequenced in a study of blood T cell repertoires in COVID-19. The method was immunoSEQ multiplex PCR; TCRdb's version includes in-frame clones alone and lacks a portion of them. The sample includes roughly 320,000 clones, 70% to 90% seen only once; the top ten take over 1%. The sequencing sample was made of peripheral blood. The receptors shown here come from a man aged 65-85 years with acute or convalescent COVID-19.

The chain joins TRBV7-2 to TRBJ2-5; TRBD2 matches 7 bases. V lost 0 bases to trimming and J lost 1 base; unmatched junction nucleotides: 2. This CDR3 is built from 15 residues. Germline V gene sequence: CDR1 SGHTA, CDR2 FQGNSA. The chain's CDR3 is CASSLATSVQETQYF. In nucleotides, the CDR3 is TGTGCCAGCAGCTTAGCAACTAGCGTCCAAGAGACCCAGTACTTC.

This chain joins TRBV15 and TRBJ2-3, with 9 bases fitting TRBD1. The CDR3 is 14 residues long. V was clipped by 2 bases and J by 5 bases; unmatched bases: 2. Germline V gene data show CDR1 as LNHNV and CDR2 as YYDKDF (reference sequence). CDR3 sequence reads: CATSRRQGGDTQYF. The CDR3 DNA reads TGTGCCACCAGCAGAAGACAGGGGGGAGATACGCAGTATTTT.

This chain uses TRBV21-1 with TRBJ1-6; TRBD1, as called in the table, went unchecked against the DNA. TRBV21-1 is assigned pseudogene status. The CDR3 contains 15 residues. CDR3 coding DNA: TGTGCCAGCAGCAAATCGCCCAGGAATAATTCACCCCTCCACTTT. This translates into CASSKSPRNNSPLHF.

The rearrangement uses TRBV20-1 and TRBJ1-5, with TRBD1 matching over 8 bases. Germline CDR1 DFQATT, CDR2 SNEGSKA (reference sequence). This CDR3 is built from 13 residues. V lost 3 bases and J lost 5; bases outside the gene matches: 3. CDR3 in amino acids: CSASSGGDQPQHF. CDR3 in DNA: TGCAGTGCTAGTTCAGGGGGCGATCAGCCCCAGCATTTT.

The genes are TRBV6-5 and TRBJ2-1, with TRBD2 identical over 11 bases. V was pared by 6 bases and J by 3 bases, with 4 bases of the junction left unmatched. Per germline, CDR1 MNHEY and CDR2 SVGAGI. This CDR3 contains 15 residues. The CDR3 nucleotides read TGTGCCAGCAGAGCGACTAGCGGGGTCTACAATGAGCAGTTCTTC. Amino acid sequence: CASRATSGVYNEQFF.

The chain combines TRBV24-1 with TRBJ1-5, with 8 bases that match TRBD1. CDR3 size: 17 residues. Germline trimming cut 4 bases from V and 1 base from J; bases unmatched to any gene: 8. Germline V gene sequence: CDR1 KGHDR, CDR2 SFDVKD. The CDR3 loop is CATSEGKRQGSNQPQHF. The CDR3 nucleotides read TGTGCCACCAGTGAGGGCAAAAGACAGGGGAGCAATCAGCCCCAGCATTTT.

The V and J genes are TRBV7-9 and TRBJ1-6; maybe TRBD1 (5 bases). There are 15 residues in the CDR3. Deletions cut 2 bases from V and 16 bases from J, with 21 bases between. From germline, CDR1 is SEHNR and CDR2 FQNEAQ (reference sequence). CDR3 nucleotides: TGTGCCAGCAGCTTATTCGCACAGGTCCTCCTGGCTCTCCACTTT. Translation gives CASSLFAQVLLALHF.

The V and J genes are TRBV11-1 and TRBJ2-5; tentative D call: TRBD2 (5 bases). The CDR3 has 14 residues. The germline V gene encodes CDR1 SGHAT and CDR2 FQDESV (reference sequence). V lost 0 bases, J lost 6 bases, and 11 bases lay in between. The CDR3 sequence is CASSLAPSRQTQYF. The CDR3 region has the DNA TGTGCCAGCAGCTTAGCGCCTAGCAGACAGACCCAGTACTTC.

This clone was seen a single time. This rearrangement joins TRBV7-9 to TRBJ2-7, with D hard to call. Germline CDR1 SEHNR, CDR2 FQNEAQ (reference sequence). V lost 2 bases and J 6 bases, leaving 8 bases between the germline ends. The length of the CDR3 is 12 residues. The CDR3 DNA reads TGTGCCAGCAGCTTACTGCTAGGCGAGCAGTACTTC. It specifies CASSLLLGEQYF.

The rearrangement uses TRBV7-9 and TRBJ2-2; TRBD2 matches at 8 bases. The CDR3 has 16 amino acids. The J segment lost 4 bases and the V segment lost 3 bases, leaving 7 bases of the junction unmatched. Germline CDR1 and CDR2: SEHNR and FQNEAQ (reference sequence). The CDR3 sequence: CASSLSGGRSTGELFF. The CDR3 DNA sequence: TGTGCCAGCAGCTTGAGCGGGGGACGTAGCACCGGGGAGCTGTTTTTT.

This clone was picked up one time. The chain carries TRBV28 and TRBJ2-7, with 13 bases fitting TRBD2. Trimming at V came to 4 bases and at J to 1 base, leaving 1 base not matched to a gene. The CDR3 is 15 amino acids. Germline CDR1 MDHEN, CDR2 SYDVKM. The CDR3 spells CASSSLAGGSYEQYF. For the CDR3, the DNA is TGTGCCAGCAGTTCACTAGCGGGAGGGTCCTACGAGCAGTACTTC.

CDR3 sequence (DNA): TGTGCCAGTACCAACCTACCGCAGCCCCAGCATTTT. As protein: CASTNLPQPQHF. The chain recombines TRBV19 with TRBJ1-5; the D is unclear. This CDR3 contains 12 residues. The germline V and J ends were trimmed by 7 bases and 7 bases, with 11 bases remaining between them. CDR1 is LNHDA, CDR2 SQIVND, per germline (reference sequence).

The gene calls are TRBV19 and TRBJ1-6; a weak D match, TRBD1 (5 bases). V dropped 4 bases and J dropped 9 bases, with 10 bases sitting between them. The CDR3 length is 13 residues. The germline gives CDR1 LNHDA, CDR2 SQIVND (reference sequence). Here the CDR3 reads CASSTGLPSPLHF. For the CDR3, the DNA is TGTGCCAGTAGTACAGGGTTACCTTCACCCCTCCACTTT.

This clone was seen a single time. The same CDR3 also results from other DNA sequences found in this sample. This chain joins TRBV5-5 and TRBJ1-2, with D possibly TRBD1 on 6 matching bases. Germline V CDR1 and CDR2: SGHKS, YYEKEE (reference sequence). This CDR3 spans 14 amino acids. V was shortened by 7 bases and J by 2 bases, with 15 bases between the two germline ends. In nucleotides, the CDR3 is TGTGCCAGCTCCTCCGGTACAGGGAACTATGGCTACACCTTC. Translated: CASSSGTGNYGYTF.

This CDR3 reads CASFGGDRDYEQYF. CDR3 nucleotides: TGTGCCTCCTTCGGCGGGGACCGTGACTACGAGCAGTACTTC. The chain combines TRBV2 with TRBJ2-7; a possible D gene is TRBD2 (6 bases). Trimming cost V 11 bases and J 3 bases, with 20 bases left between them. CDR1 SNHLY and CDR2 FYNNEI come from the germline V gene. The CDR3 sequence is 14 residues long.

V usage is TRBV28 and J usage is TRBJ1-4; the D is unclear. Trimming took off 4 bases at V and 3 bases at J, with 9 bases between the two ends. Germline V gene data show CDR1 as MDHEN and CDR2 as SYDVKM. The CDR3 is 14 residues long. Here the CDR3 DNA reads TGTGCCAGCAGTTCGCCCCCGGCTAATGAAAAACTGTTTTTT. This sequence encodes CASSSPPANEKLFF.

This rearrangement joins TRBV18 to TRBJ2-1; maybe TRBD1 (6 bases). Germline V gene sequence: CDR1 KGHSH, CDR2 LQKENI. Trimming removed 0 bases from V and 6 bases from J, with 12 bases in between. The CDR3 loop spans 15 amino acids. The CDR3 reads CASSPPSDRTNEQFF. In nucleotides, the CDR3 is TGTGCCAGCTCACCACCGTCGGACAGAACCAATGAGCAGTTCTTC.

This chain links TRBV11-2 with TRBJ1-2; D gene ambiguous. The CDR3 covers 14 residues. Deletions cut 0 bases from V and 7 bases from J, with 12 bases between. Germline V gene lookup returns CDR1 SGHAT and CDR2 FQNNGV. CDR3 residues: CASSLESGIGGYTF. The CDR3 nucleotides read TGTGCCAGCAGCTTAGAGTCGGGGATCGGTGGCTACACCTTC. The complete variable domain, with remaining parts taken from reference TRBV11-2 and TRBJ1-2, reads EAGVAQSPRYKIIEKRQSVAFWCNPISGHATLYWYQQILGQGPKLLIQFQNNGVVDDSQLPKDRFSAERLKGVDSTLKIQPAKLEDSAVYLCASSLESGIGGYTFGSGTRLTVV.

This sequence joins TRBV29-1 and TRBJ2-1; TRBD2 agrees at 12 bases. J gave up 8 bases and V 7 bases, and 9 bases lay outside the gene matches. CDR3 size: 14 residues. The germline V gene has CDR1 SQVTM and CDR2 ANQGSEA. CDR3 DNA sequence: TGCAGCGCTAGCGGGAGGGCCTTTTTTGATGAGCAGTTCTTC. Protein sequence: CSASGRAFFDEQFF.

V is TRBV18 and J is TRBJ1-2, with no clear D. V shed 2 bases and J shed 2 bases, with 12 bases lying between them. This CDR3 has 15 residues. Germline CDR1 and CDR2: KGHSH and LQKENI. The CDR3 DNA sequence: TGTGCCAGCTCACCAGGTACTGCCGTGAACTATGGCTACACCTTC. Residues: CASSPGTAVNYGYTF.

The CDR3: CASSPGQGPNYGYTF. CDR3 coding DNA: TGTGCCAGCAGCCCGGGACAGGGACCTAACTATGGCTACACCTTC. V gene TRBV7-6 combines with J gene TRBJ1-2; 9 bases map to TRBD1. The V and J ends lost 5 bases and 0 bases, in that order; junction bases with no gene match: 4. The CDR3 spans 15 residues. The germline gives CDR1 SGHVS, CDR2 FNYEAQ.

The chain recombines TRBV7-9 with TRBJ2-1; 9 nucleotides match TRBD2. In germline, CDR1 is SEHNR, CDR2 FQNEAQ (reference sequence). The CDR3 spans 18 residues. J lost 7 bases, V lost 2 bases, and 15 bases had no gene match. The CDR3 coding sequence is TGTGCCAGCAGCTTAAAAGGGGTTCTAGCGGGGTATGGGAATGAGCAGTTCTTC. This gives the protein CASSLKGVLAGYGNEQFF.

The J gene is TRBJ2-7, the V gene TRBV5-8; 10 positions match TRBD2. J was trimmed by 5 bases and V by 3 bases; bases with no gene match: 11. The germline V gene has CDR1 SGHTS and CDR2 YDEGEE. The CDR3 spans 16 residues. The CDR3 DNA reads TGTGCCAGCAGCTGGAGCGGGAGGGCCCGGTCGAACGAGCAGTACTTC. Translation: CASSWSGRARSNEQYF.

This clone was observed once. DNA of the CDR3: TGTGCCAACAGGGGCGCCCCTAACTATGGCTACACCTTC. As protein: CANRGAPNYGYTF. The chain joins TRBV28 to TRBJ1-2; TRBD1 matches at 7 bases. This CDR3 contains 13 residues. Germline CDR1 is MDHEN and CDR2 is SYDVKM. V gave up 10 bases and J gave up 0 bases; unmatched junction bases: 5.

The V and J genes are TRBV5-4 and TRBJ1-2; D remains unclear. With 3 bases removed from V and 4 bases from J, the gap between germline ends came to 7 bases. CDR1 is SGHNT and CDR2 is YYREEE in the germline V gene (reference sequence). This CDR3 region has 12 residues. The CDR3, as DNA: TGTGCCAGCAGCTCCACAGCCTATGGCTACACCTTC. Translated: CASSSTAYGYTF.